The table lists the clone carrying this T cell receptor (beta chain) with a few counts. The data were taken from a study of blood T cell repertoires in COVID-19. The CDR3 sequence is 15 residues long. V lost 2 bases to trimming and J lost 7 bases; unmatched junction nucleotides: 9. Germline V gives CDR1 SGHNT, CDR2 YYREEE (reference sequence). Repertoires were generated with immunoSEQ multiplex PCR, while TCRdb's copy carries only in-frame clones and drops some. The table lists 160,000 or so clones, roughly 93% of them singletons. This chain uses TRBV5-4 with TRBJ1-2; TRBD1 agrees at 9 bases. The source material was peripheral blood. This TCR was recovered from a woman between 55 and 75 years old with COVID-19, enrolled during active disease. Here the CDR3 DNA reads TGTGCCAGCAGCTTACCTTCGACAGGGGGGTTTGGCTACACCTTC. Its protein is CASSLPSTGGFGYTF.